This is a list of T cell receptor beta chains from one sample in a study of molecular identifiers for immune sequencing clone quantification. One entry per CDR3 protein, called by TCRdb with MiXCR from the PCR reads. The data contain 88,000 or so distinct CDR3 sequences, around 23% of them seen just once; the ten biggest clones take up around 1.1%. What was sequenced was naive CD8+ T cells from blood, with Jurkat cell RNA spiked in. The receptors originated from a human donor in good health. Some libraries in this study had Jurkat cell RNA spiked in. Each CDR3 is given with its conserved first and last residue. A D gene is named only where the DNA matches it firmly. The size field is filled for only some rows; it gives once, few, many or a size class.

size	D	V	J	CDR3	DNA
-	-	TRBV29-1	TRBJ2-7	CSVSLAPSYEQYF	TGCAGCGTTAGTCTAGCGCCCTCCTACGAGCAGTACTTC
many	TRBD1	TRBV6-2/TRBV6-3	TRBJ2-2	CASSSGQGAPGELFF	TGTGCCAGCAGTTCGGGACAGGGGGCGCCCGGGGAGCTGTTTTTT
many	-	TRBV20-1	TRBJ1-1	CSARDWTVNTEAFF	TGCAGTGCTAGGGATTGGACAGTGAACACTGAAGCTTTCTTT
many	TRBD1	TRBV7-9	TRBJ1-5	CASNILDRGWDQPQHF	TGTGCCAGCAATATCCTGGACAGGGGATGGGATCAGCCCCAGCATTTT
-	TRBD2	TRBV10-3	TRBJ2-3	CATTPGLEDRVTDTQYF	TGTGCCACCACTCCGGGACTAGAAGATCGGGTCACAGATACGCAGTATTTT
many	-	TRBV7-9	TRBJ2-5	CASSLEGTGVETQYF	TGTGCCAGCAGCTTAGAAGGGACCGGGGTAGAGACCCAGTACTTC
many	TRBD2	TRBV11-2	TRBJ2-3	CASRRTSGLADTQYF	TGTGCCAGCAGGCGGACTAGCGGGTTAGCAGATACGCAGTATTTT
many	-	TRBV7-9	TRBJ1-4	CASSPVLPTTNEKLFF	TGTGCCAGCAGCCCTGTGTTACCAACAACTAATGAAAAACTGTTTTTT
many	TRBD2	TRBV28	TRBJ2-7	CASSTPSGGLYEQYF	TGTGCCAGCAGTACCCCTAGCGGGGGACTCTACGAGCAGTACTTC
-	TRBD1	TRBV14	TRBJ2-7	CASSPVGTGYYEQYF	TGTGCCAGCAGCCCAGTGGGGACAGGCTACTACGAGCAGTACTTC
many	-	TRBV4-3	TRBJ2-7	CASSQDLGRGIDEQYF	TGCGCCAGCAGCCAAGATTTGGGCAGGGGTATCGACGAGCAGTACTTC